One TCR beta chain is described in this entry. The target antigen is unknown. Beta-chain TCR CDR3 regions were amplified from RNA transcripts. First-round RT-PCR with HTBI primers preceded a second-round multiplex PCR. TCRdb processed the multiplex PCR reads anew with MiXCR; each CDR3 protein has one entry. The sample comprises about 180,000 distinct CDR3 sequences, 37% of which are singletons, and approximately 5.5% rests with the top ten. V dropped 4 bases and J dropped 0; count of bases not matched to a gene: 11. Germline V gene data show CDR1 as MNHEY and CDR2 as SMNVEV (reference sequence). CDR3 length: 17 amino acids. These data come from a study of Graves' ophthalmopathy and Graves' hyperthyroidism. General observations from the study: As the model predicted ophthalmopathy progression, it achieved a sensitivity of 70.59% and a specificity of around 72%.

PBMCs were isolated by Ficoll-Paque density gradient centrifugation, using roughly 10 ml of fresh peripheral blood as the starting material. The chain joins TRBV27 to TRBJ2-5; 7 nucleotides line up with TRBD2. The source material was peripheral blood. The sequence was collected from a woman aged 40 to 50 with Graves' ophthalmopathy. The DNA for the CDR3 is TGTGCCAGCAGTTCACAATGGGCCGGGAGGAACCAAGAGACCCAGTACTTC. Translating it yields CASSSQWAGRNQETQYF.